The 25 T cell receptor beta chains presented below share a single source sample, sequenced in a study of blood T cell repertoires in COVID-19. Profiled with immunoSEQ multiplex PCR; TCRdb holds only in-frame clones, not every one. This table has some 490,000 clones, 80% to 90% appearing once. Source material: peripheral blood. The receptors come from a human donor in a cohort sampled during active COVID-19.

This clone was seen only a few times. J is TRBJ2-5 and V is TRBV14, with TRBD2 matching over 9 bases. Germline V gives CDR1 SGHDN, CDR2 FVKESK. CDR3 length equals 16 residues. The junction had 9 bases not matched to a gene; V was cut back by 1 base and J by 6 bases. The CDR3 spells CASSQGAAGGTKTQYF. DNA of the CDR3: TGTGCCAGCAGCCAAGGTGCAGCGGGGGGCACCAAGACCCAGTACTTC.

J is TRBJ2-1 and V is TRBV3-1 (or the pseudogene TRBV3-2), with D perhaps matching TRBD2 (6 bases). V lost 1 base to trimming and J lost 7 bases, with 32 bases between them. CDR1 and CDR2 from the germline V gene are LGHDT and YNNKEL (reference sequence). This CDR3 spans 21 amino acids. The CDR3 spells CASSQALGGRSNLEYGNEQFF. The DNA for the CDR3 is TGTGCCAGCAGCCAAGCGCTAGGAGGGCGCTCTAACCTAGAATACGGGAATGAGCAGTTCTTC.

A remark on this clone: Other DNA variants within this sample encode the same CDR3. The chain joins TRBV27 to TRBJ2-3; 7 bases fit TRBD1. This CDR3 has 15 amino acids. Germline V gene data show CDR1 as MNHEY and CDR2 as SMNVEV (reference sequence). Trimming took 6 bases from V and 1 from J; bases not matched to a gene: 7. In DNA, the CDR3 is TGTGCCAGCAGGAACAGGGGCCTGGGCACAGATACGCAGTATTTT. Amino acids: CASRNRGLGTDTQYF.

This sequence joins TRBV20-1 and TRBJ2-1; D uncertain. CDR1 DFQATT and CDR2 SNEGSKA come from the germline V gene (reference sequence). V was trimmed by 6 bases and J by 2 bases, leaving 5 bases between them. CDR3 length equals 11 residues. CDR3 in amino acids: CSANPYNEQFF. The CDR3 coding sequence is TGCAGTGCCAATCCCTACAATGAGCAGTTCTTC.

This chain links TRBV19 with TRBJ1-3; 12 bases are a match to TRBD1. CDR3 length: 16 residues. CDR1 is LNHDA and CDR2 is SQIVND in the germline V gene (reference sequence). V was pared by 5 bases and J by 7 bases, with 9 bases of the junction left unmatched. The CDR3 region is CASSPPGTGGRNTIYF. The CDR3 DNA reads as TGTGCCAGTAGTCCCCCCGGGACAGGGGGCCGGAACACCATATATTTT.

The V and J genes are TRBV2 and TRBJ1-6; D unresolved. Germline CDR1 SNHLY, CDR2 FYNNEI. The V end lost 7 bases, the J end lost 7 bases, and 14 bases lay between the germline ends. This CDR3 is built from 14 residues. CDR3 DNA: TGTGCCAGCATGCGGGTAACTTCGAATTCACCCCTCCACTTT. Translated, it gives CASMRVTSNSPLHF.

The rearrangement links TRBV28 to TRBJ2-1; 11 bases map to TRBD2. After removal of 10 bases from V and 12 bases from J, the junction contained 11 bases not matched to a gene. The CDR3 extends over 13 amino acids. Looked up from germline, CDR1 is MDHEN and CDR2 is SYDVKM. CDR3 sequence reads: CATTGLAAGGQFF. Written as DNA, the CDR3 is TGTGCCACCACGGGACTAGCGGCCGGGGGGCAGTTCTTC. The full variable domain, completed using reference TRBV28 and TRBJ2-1, is DVKVTQSSRYLVKRTGEKVFLECVQDMDHENMFWYRQDPGLGLRLIYFSYDVKMKEKGDIPEGYSVSREKKERFSLILESASTNQTSMYLCATTGLAAGGQFFGPGTRLTVL.

The rearrangement joins TRBV7-3 to TRBJ2-1; D ambiguous. Germline loops: CDR1 SGHTA, CDR2 FQGTGA. There are 16 residues in the CDR3. The ends were cut back, 1 base at V and 8 bases at J, with 18 bases in the middle. The CDR3 bases are TGTGCCAGCAGCTTAATAGTGTCAGGCAGGTGGGATGAGCAGTTCTTC. Encoded protein: CASSLIVSGRWDEQFF.

CDR3 DNA: TGTGCCAGTAGTATCGGGGGTGCCTATAATTCACCCCTCCACTTT. This translates into CASSIGGAYNSPLHF. This chain joins TRBV19 and TRBJ1-6; possible D gene TRBD1, 5 bases. In germline, CDR1 is LNHDA, CDR2 SQIVND (reference sequence). The V gene lost 3 bases and the J gene lost 2 bases, with 8 bases spanning the gap. The CDR3 consists of 15 residues.

V usage is TRBV6-5 and J usage is TRBJ1-1, with TRBD1 identical over 9 bases. CDR1 and CDR2 (germline): MNHEY, SVGAGI. V gave up 7 bases and J gave up 1 base; unmatched junction bases: 7. The CDR3 spans 15 residues. The CDR3 loop is CASKRTTGGNTEAFF. The CDR3, as DNA: TGTGCCAGCAAGAGAACGACAGGGGGGAACACTGAAGCTTTCTTT.

As for this clone: Other DNA sequences in this specimen translate into the identical CDR3. The V and J genes are TRBV30 and TRBJ1-2; no reliable D call. Germline V lookup: CDR1 GTSNPN, CDR2 SVGIG (reference sequence). Trimming stripped 1 base from V and 3 bases from J, with 6 bases between. This CDR3 spans 12 amino acids. CDR3 sequence (DNA): TGTGCCTGGAGTGGGGGAGACTATGGCTACACCTTC. Translation gives CAWSGGDYGYTF.

This clone came up a few times. The rearrangement links TRBV6-6 to TRBJ1-2, with D unclear. This CDR3 comprises 11 residues. Trimming removed 11 bases from V and 4 bases from J, with 11 bases in between. Germline V lookup: CDR1 MNHNY, CDR2 SVGAGI (reference sequence). CDR3 nucleotide sequence: TGTGCCGCAGGCGGGTTCTATGGCTACACCTTC. Translation gives CAAGGFYGYTF.

The V call is TRBV19, the J call TRBJ1-1; D unresolved. Trimming removed 8 bases at V and 1 base at J, with 14 bases between. The germline V gene encodes CDR1 LNHDA and CDR2 SQIVND (reference sequence). CDR3 length: 14 amino acids. This CDR3 is CASRPGDGNTEAFF. DNA of the CDR3: TGTGCCAGTCGCCCCGGGGATGGGAACACTGAAGCTTTCTTT.

This chain links TRBV19 with TRBJ1-2, with D uncertain. V was cut by 2 bases and J by 10 bases, with 14 bases left in between. CDR1 and CDR2 from the germline V gene are LNHDA and SQIVND (reference sequence). CDR3 length: 13 amino acids. CDR3 DNA sequence: TGTGCCAGTAGTATATCCAGGTCCCTTGACTACACCTTC. Encoded protein: CASSISRSLDYTF.

This chain connects TRBV20-1 to TRBJ2-5, with 9 bases matching TRBD2. This CDR3 has 15 residues. Germline V gene lookup returns CDR1 DFQATT and CDR2 SNEGSKA (reference sequence). Trimming took 3 bases from V and 4 from J; bases not matched to a gene: 9. The CDR3 loop is CSASWRREGLETQYF. The DNA for the CDR3 is TGCAGTGCTAGTTGGCGGCGGGAGGGTTTAGAGACCCAGTACTTC.

The chain couples TRBV6-1 to TRBJ2-6; 8 bases are a match to TRBD1. Germline lookup yields CDR1 MNHNS and CDR2 SASEGT. J lost 1 base, V lost 3 bases, and 5 bases had no gene match. This CDR3 is 17 amino acids long. The CDR3 region is CASSDRDRPSGANVLTF. The CDR3 bases are TGTGCCAGCAGTGACCGGGACAGGCCGTCTGGGGCCAACGTCCTGACTTTC.

The genes are TRBV29-1 and TRBJ2-1; 7 bases map to TRBD2. This CDR3 comprises 14 residues. CDR1 and CDR2 from the germline V gene are SQVTM and ANQGSEA. V shed 5 bases, J shed 9 bases, and the junction held 13 bases outside the gene matches. The CDR3 DNA follows: TGCAGCGTTTGGAATGAGCGGGGCCCCAGTGAGCAGTTCTTC. It translates to CSVWNERGPSEQFF.

In this sample, this clone turned up once. V is TRBV19 and J is TRBJ2-3, with TRBD2 matching over 9 bases. V trimming: 10 bases; J trimming: 4 bases; junction bases outside the gene matches: 15. This CDR3 spans 16 amino acids. The germline V gene encodes CDR1 LNHDA and CDR2 SQIVND (reference sequence). CDR3 in amino acids: CATDDPRREGPDTQYF. DNA for the CDR3: TGTGCCACCGACGACCCTAGGCGGGAGGGCCCAGATACGCAGTATTTT.

The chain combines TRBV27 with TRBJ1-6; D gene ambiguous. Trimming cost V 0 bases and J 6 bases, with 12 bases left between them. CDR1 and CDR2 from the germline V gene are MNHEY and SMNVEV (reference sequence). The CDR3 spans 16 residues. As DNA, the CDR3 is TGTGCCAGCAGTTTATCGCCCGGGGTTGGTAATTCACCCCTCCACTTT. Translating gives CASSLSPGVGNSPLHF.

This chain's CDR3 is CATSRVVTGKDKDTQYF. CDR3 coding DNA: TGTGCCACCAGCAGAGTAGTGACAGGGAAGGACAAAGATACGCAGTATTTT. The chain uses TRBV15 and TRBJ2-3, with 7 positions matching TRBD1. CDR1 is LNHNV and CDR2 is YYDKDF in the germline V gene (reference sequence). CDR3 length: 17 residues. V was pared by 1 base and J by 5 bases, with 12 bases of the junction left unmatched.

The rearrangement uses TRBV6-5 and TRBJ2-2; D is unresolved. V shed 6 bases and J shed 3 bases, with 11 bases lying between them. The CDR3 runs 14 residues. Germline lookup yields CDR1 MNHEY and CDR2 SVGAGI. The CDR3 region has the DNA TGTGCCAGCAGACTTTCCCTGGACACCGGGGAGCTGTTTTTT. Translating gives CASRLSLDTGELFF.

The gene calls are TRBV7-3 and TRBJ2-1, with D perhaps matching TRBD1 (5 bases). V was clipped by 3 bases and J by 6 bases, with 12 bases between them. The CDR3 is 14 amino acids. CDR1 is SGHTA, CDR2 FQGTGA, per germline. The CDR3, as DNA: TGTGCCAGCAGCTTCTTAGGGGAAGTCAATGAGCAGTTCTTC. This gives the protein CASSFLGEVNEQFF. Together with reference TRBV7-3 and TRBJ2-1, the CDR3 gives the full variable domain: GAGVSQTPSNKVTEKGKYVELRCDPISGHTALYWYRQSLGQGPEFLIYFQGTGAADDSGLPNDRFFAVRPEGSVSTLKIQRTERGDSAVYLCASSFLGEVNEQFFGPGTRLTVL.

The chain links TRBV5-1 to TRBJ2-1, with D uncertain. The length of the CDR3 is 14 residues. The V end was cut by 0 bases, the J end by 8 bases, with 12 bases between. CDR1 and CDR2 from the germline V gene are SGHRS and YFSETQ. This CDR3 reads CASSLGPASDEQFF. In nucleotides, the CDR3 is TGCGCCAGCAGCTTGGGGCCTGCCAGCGATGAGCAGTTCTTC.

CDR3 nucleotide sequence: TGTGCCAGCAGCCGGGGCGCTAGCGGGACAGAGACCCAGTACTTC. It translates to CASSRGASGTETQYF. The gene calls are TRBV7-9 and TRBJ2-5, with TRBD2 matching 9 bases. The length of the CDR3 is 15 residues. Germline loops: CDR1 SEHNR, CDR2 FQNEAQ (reference sequence). Unmatched junction bases numbered 8, after V lost 5 bases and J lost 4 bases. Variable domain in full (rest from reference TRBV7-9 and TRBJ2-5): DTGVSQNPRHKITKRGQNVTFRCDPISEHNRLYWYRQTLGQGPEFLTYFQNEAQLEKSRLLSDRFSAERPKGSFSTLEIQRTEQGDSAMYLCASSRGASGTETQYFGPGTRLLVL.

The chain has TRBV15 and TRBJ1-1, with D unresolved. The germline V gene has CDR1 LNHNV and CDR2 YYDKDF (reference sequence). V lost 0 bases to trimming and J lost 3 bases, with 17 bases between them. The length of the CDR3 is 17 residues. DNA for the CDR3: TGTGCCACCAGCAGAGATATTAGCGCGACCCTGGACACTGAAGCTTTCTTT. Translation: CATSRDISATLDTEAFF.